This T cell receptor beta chain was observed in a study of T cell responses to AZD1222 COVID-19 vaccine. Study observations and caveats: Repertoires were obtained solely post-peak T cell response. Clonal diversity was possibly underestimated, and white British individuals and females predominated among donors. Increases in Spike-specific TCR breadth and depth were seen after two AZD1222 doses. Across spike, vaccine-associated CD4 TCRs were found, dominant at 160-218 and 743-854.

Germline CDR1 DFQATT, CDR2 SNEGSKA (reference sequence). Trimming left V 2 bases short and J 12 bases short, with 10 bases between. CDR3 size: 10 residues. With regard to this clone: Its antigen is still unknown.

Libraries were prepared by immunoSEQ multiplex PCR; TCRdb keeps only in-frame clonotypes and omits some of them. Of roughly 97,000 clones listed, 70% to 90% are singletons. This receptor was taken from an adult in good health. The source was peripheral blood, collected on day 0 of AZD1222 vaccination. The chain joins TRBV20-1 to TRBJ1-2, with unresolved D. DNA for the CDR3: TGCAGTGCTAGATATGTTCTCGACACCTTC. Its translation is CSARYVLDTF.